These 28 T cell receptor beta chains originate from one sample sequenced in a study of T cells in women clearing cervical HPV infection. Assay: immunoSEQ multiplex PCR; the TCRdb copy retains only in-frame clones and omits some. The table counts roughly 42,000 clones; 0.95% to 1.5% lies in the top ten. The material sequenced was blood buffy coat. These TCRs come from a woman between 18 and 70 years old with a cervical HPV16 infection that either progressed to CIN3+ or cleared (not recorded which).

On this clone: The CDR3 extends 3 residues past the end of the read, so its final part is completed from the germline J gene. The chain recombines TRBV18 with TRBJ2-2, with 9 bases fitting TRBD2. Trimming at V came to 1 base and at J to 5 bases, leaving 2 bases not matched to a gene. Germline lookup yields CDR1 KGHSH and CDR2 LQKENI. This CDR3 contains 15 residues. CDR3 DNA (partial): TGTGCCAGCTCACCACAGCGGGGGGCGACCGGGGAG. Its translation: CASSPQRGATGE. The whole CDR3 reads CASSPQRGATGELFF.

On this clone: The read terminates 3 residues before the CDR3 end, so the remaining end is supplied by the germline J gene. The gene calls are TRBV18 and TRBJ2-1; D is ambiguous. The germline V gene encodes CDR1 KGHSH and CDR2 LQKENI. This CDR3 region has 16 residues. Trimming removed 0 bases at V and 0 bases at J, with 9 bases between. The CDR3 spells CASSPPYPGSYNEQFF. CDR3 DNA (partial): TGTGCCAGCTCACCACCATACCCGGGCTCCTACAATGAG.

By frequency, this clone registers medium-sized. The read terminates 3 residues ahead of where the CDR3 ends, so the germline J gene completes it. The J gene is TRBJ1-4, the V gene TRBV29-1, with D unresolved. V lost 2 bases, J lost 7 bases, and 5 bases lay in between. The CDR3 consists of 11 residues. Germline CDR1 and CDR2: SQVTM and ANQGSEA. The sequenced CDR3 bases are TGCAGCGTTGAACTAGGTGAAAAA. Translation gives CSVELGEK. From start to end, the CDR3 is CSVELGEKLFF. Filled out from reference TRBV29-1 and TRBJ1-4, the complete variable domain reads SAVISQKPSRDICQRGTSLTIQCQVDSQVTMMFWYRQQPGQSLTLIATANQGSEATYESGFVIDKFPISRPNLTFSTLTVSNMSPEDSSIYLCSVELGEKLFFGSGTQLSVL.

Regarding this clone: A read error may account for a junction end that differs from germline. The read falls 3 residues short of the CDR3 end, and the missing part is taken from the germline J gene. Other DNA sequences in this sample translate to the same CDR3. The chain is built from TRBV7-8 and TRBJ1-3, with 8 bases identical to TRBD1. Germline-derived CDR1 and CDR2 are SGHVS and FQNEAQ. This CDR3 comprises 16 residues. This CDR3 is CASSSMDRASGNTIYF. CDR3 DNA (partial): TGTGCCAGCAGCTCGATGGACAGGGCCTCTGGAAACACA.

As for this clone: Coverage ceases 3 residues before the CDR3 finishes, and the germline J gene fills in the end. The genes are TRBV12-3 or TRBV12-4 and TRBJ2-7; tentatively, D is TRBD2 (6 bases). The CDR3 extends over 14 amino acids. V lost 8 bases and J lost 2, with 16 bases in between. The CDR3 DNA, read in part, is TGTGCCAGCTCTTACAGGCGGGGTCCCTACGAG. Translated, it gives CASSYRRGPYE. The CDR3 reads in full as CASSYRRGPYEQYF.

As to this clone: The CDR3 end falls 3 residues outside the read, so it is completed with the germline J gene. The chain is built from TRBV28 and TRBJ1-4; D unresolved. The germline gives CDR1 MDHEN, CDR2 SYDVKM. Trimming shortened V by 3 bases and J by 5 bases, and 7 bases separated the two germline ends. CDR3 length: 13 amino acids. The DNA read from the CDR3 is TGTGCCAGCAGTTTGGGCAGAAATGAAAAA. Translation gives CASSLGRNEK. The complete CDR3 reads CASSLGRNEKLFF.

With respect to this clone: The read terminates 3 residues ahead of where the CDR3 ends, so the germline J gene completes it. The chain carries TRBV5-1 and TRBJ1-2, with TRBD1 matching over 8 bases. The V and J ends lost 4 bases and 5 bases, in that order; junction bases with no gene match: 4. Germline CDR1 SGHRS, CDR2 YFSETQ. CDR3 size: 13 residues. The CDR3 spells CASSKTGEYGYTF. The sequenced part of the CDR3 DNA is TGCGCCAGCAGCAAGACAGGGGAGTATGGC.

With respect to this clone: The read ends 3 residues early relative to the CDR3; the germline J gene fills the gap. The gene calls are TRBV2 and TRBJ1-2; 7 bases are shared with TRBD1. J was trimmed by 6 bases and V by 6 bases; bases with no gene match: 7. The length of the CDR3 is 13 residues. The germline CDR1 and CDR2 sequences are SNHLY and FYNNEI. CDR3 protein: CASSQQGNHGYTF. The sequenced part of the CDR3 DNA is TGTGCCAGCAGCCAACAGGGGAACCATGGC.

In regard to this clone: The read is 3 residues too short to cover the CDR3 end, so that end is filled in from the germline J gene. The rearrangement joins TRBV7-3 to TRBJ1-6, with D possibly matching TRBD1 (5 bases). The V end lost 1 base, the J end lost 5 bases, and 15 bases lay between the germline ends. Germline V lookup: CDR1 SGHTA, CDR2 FQGTGA. This CDR3 is built from 17 residues. CDR3 DNA, as far as it was read: TGTGCCAGCAGCTTAAGGTATGGGGCGGTAGATAATTCACCC. It yields the protein CASSLRYGAVDNSP. The full CDR3 is CASSLRYGAVDNSPLHF.

In regard to this clone: The read gets to within 3 residues of the CDR3 end, and the germline J gene fills in the rest. The chain uses TRBV4-1 and TRBJ2-7; the D gene is possibly TRBD2 (6 bases). Trimming left V 4 bases short and J 4 bases short, with 14 bases between. The CDR3 runs to 14 residues. From germline, CDR1 is MGHRA and CDR2 YSYEKL. CDR3 bases read: TGCGCCAGCAGCCGCACGAGCGGAGGGTACGAG. This translates into CASSRTSGGYE. The entire CDR3 is CASSRTSGGYEQYF.

Remarks on this clone: The DNA ends 3 residues before the CDR3 does, and the rest of the CDR3 is filled in from the germline J gene. V gene TRBV20-1 combines with J gene TRBJ1-5, with TRBD1 matching over 7 bases. The V and J ends lost 4 bases and 8 bases, in that order; junction bases with no gene match: 17. The CDR3 runs 16 residues. Germline CDR1 DFQATT, CDR2 SNEGSKA (reference sequence). CDR3 loop: CSATRQGRTLAEPQHF. The CDR3 DNA, read in part, is TGCAGTGCTACCCGACAGGGACGGACCTTAGCTGAGCCC.

With respect to this clone: The observed sequence ends 3 residues before the CDR3 terminus, with the missing tail filled in from the germline J gene. The J gene is TRBJ2-1, the V gene TRBV19; maybe TRBD2 (5 bases). Trimming shortened V by 6 bases and J by 9 bases, and 18 bases separated the two germline ends. Germline CDR1 LNHDA, CDR2 SQIVND (reference sequence). The CDR3 runs 14 residues. CDR3 sequence reads: CASSPDGGSTEQFF. The CDR3 DNA, read in part, is TGTGCCAGTAGCCCCGACGGCGGGTCCACTGAG.

About this clone: The DNA ends 3 residues before the CDR3 does, and the rest of the CDR3 is filled in from the germline J gene. The chain is built from TRBV7-2 and TRBJ2-3, with D possibly matching TRBD2 (6 bases). The V end was cut by 5 bases, the J end by 1 base, with 10 bases between. The CDR3 runs 14 residues. Per germline, CDR1 SGHTA and CDR2 FQGNSA. CDR3 DNA (partial): TGTGCCAGCAGCGCCGAGCGGGGCACAGATACG. It encodes CASSAERGTDT. The complete CDR3 sequence is CASSAERGTDTQYF.

The CDR3 sequence is CSASFSADTQYF. CDR3 DNA (partial): TGCAGTGCTTCCTTTAGTGCAGATACG. The chain links TRBV20-1 to TRBJ2-3; D not certain. The sequence runs out 3 residues before the end of the CDR3; the remainder is reconstructed from the germline J gene. The germline gives CDR1 DFQATT, CDR2 SNEGSKA (reference sequence). Trimming took off 5 bases at V and 4 bases at J, with 10 bases between the two ends. The CDR3 covers 12 residues.

Comments on this clone: Read data end 3 residues before the CDR3 end; the end is taken from the germline J gene. The chain joins TRBV18 to TRBJ2-3; unclear D gene. The germline V and J ends were trimmed by 0 bases and 0 bases, with 13 bases remaining between them. The CDR3 spans 17 residues. The germline gives CDR1 KGHSH, CDR2 LQKENI. The CDR3 DNA, read in part, is TGTGCCAGCTCACCACCGTTTCCCACCTATAGCACAGATACG. It specifies CASSPPFPTYSTDT. The full CDR3 reads CASSPPFPTYSTDTQYF.

Regarding this clone: The CDR3 is cut off 3 residues early in the read; its end comes from the germline J gene. The chain uses TRBV6-2 or TRBV6-3 and TRBJ2-3; the D gene is possibly TRBD1 (5 bases). Between the trimmed V and J ends, which lost 7 bases and 5 bases, there was a span of 25 bases. The CDR3 consists of 17 residues. Germline V lookup: CDR1 MNHEY, CDR2 SVGEGT. The CDR3 region is CASKTVSGWFPRDTQYF. Incomplete CDR3 DNA: TGTGCCAGCAAAACAGTGTCAGGGTGGTTTCCAAGAGATACG.

A note on this clone: At one end the junction does not follow the germline gene, possibly because of a read error. With the read ending 3 residues before the CDR3 end, the germline J gene is used to fill in that end. Additional DNA sequences in this sample encode the identical CDR3. The V gene is TRBV7-9, the J gene TRBJ1-3; D call uncertain. The CDR3 covers 15 residues. CDR1 and CDR2 from the germline V gene are SEHNR and FQNEAQ (reference sequence). The chain's CDR3 is CASSSLAPFGNTIYF. CDR3 bases read: TGTGCCAGCAGCTCCTTAGCCCCATTTGGAAACACA.

Points on this clone: Read sequence stops 3 residues before the CDR3 end, and the germline J gene provides the missing end. This chain uses TRBV2 with TRBJ2-7; D gene unclear. Per germline, CDR1 SNHLY and CDR2 FYNNEI. The ends were cut back, 3 bases at V and 6 bases at J, with 3 bases in the middle. The CDR3 length is 10 residues. CDR3 DNA (partial): TGTGCCAGCAGTGATCGCGAG. Protein product: CASSDRE. The full CDR3 protein reads CASSDREQYF.

Remarks on this clone: The DNA ends 3 residues before the CDR3 does, and the rest of the CDR3 is filled in from the germline J gene. V and J are TRBV7-9 and TRBJ2-7; 7 bases match TRBD1. V lost 5 bases and J lost 3; bases outside the gene matches: 10. The germline V gene encodes CDR1 SEHNR and CDR2 FQNEAQ (reference sequence). CDR3 length: 15 amino acids. Partial CDR3 DNA: TGTGCCAGCAGCAAACTTGGACAGGCGCTCTACGAG. Translation gives CASSKLGQALYE. The full CDR3 reads CASSKLGQALYEQYF.

With regard to this clone: The sequence runs out 3 residues before the end of the CDR3; the remainder is reconstructed from the germline J gene. V is TRBV19 and J is TRBJ2-7; maybe TRBD1 (6 bases). The germline V gene encodes CDR1 LNHDA and CDR2 SQIVND (reference sequence). The length of the CDR3 is 14 residues. V gave up 4 bases and J gave up 3 bases, with 13 bases separating them. The part of the CDR3 DNA that was read is TGTGCCAGTAGTAACACAGGGATAGGCTACGAG. Protein sequence: CASSNTGIGYE. The whole CDR3 protein is CASSNTGIGYEQYF.

Regarding this clone: The read ends 3 residues shy of where the CDR3 ends; the end is completed using the germline J gene. The chain recombines TRBV15 with TRBJ1-4, with 8 bases identical to TRBD1. The V gene end was trimmed by 1 base and the J gene end by 7 bases; junction bases not matched to a gene: 8. Germline CDR1 reads LNHNV; CDR2 reads YYDKDF (reference sequence). The CDR3 loop spans 16 amino acids. The CDR3 sequence is CATSRVDRARGEKLFF. Partial CDR3 DNA: TGTGCCACCAGCAGAGTGGACAGGGCACGGGGTGAAAAA.

About this clone: At one end, the junction sequence differs from germline, possibly due to a read error. The observed sequence ends 3 residues before the CDR3 terminus, with the missing tail filled in from the germline J gene. J is TRBJ1-6 and V is TRBV20-1; D remains ambiguous. The germline V gene has CDR1 DFQATT and CDR2 SNEGSKA (reference sequence). This CDR3 spans 13 amino acids. The CDR3 bases that were read are TGCAGTGCCAGAGGGCAGGAGGTTTCACCC. Translated, it gives CSARGQEVSP. The CDR3 in its entirety is CSARGQEVSPLHF.

With respect to this clone: The read ends 3 residues before the CDR3 terminus; that terminus is restored from the germline J gene. The chain carries TRBV19 and TRBJ1-2, with D uncertain. Per germline, CDR1 LNHDA and CDR2 SQIVND (reference sequence). V was pared by 1 base and J by 4 bases, with 13 bases between. The CDR3 runs to 15 residues. The covered CDR3 bases are TGTGCCAGTAGTATAGGCCTACAGCAGGTCTATGGC. Translated, it gives CASSIGLQQVYG. The entire CDR3 protein is CASSIGLQQVYGYTF. Together with reference TRBV19 and TRBJ1-2, the CDR3 gives the full variable domain: DGGITQSPKYLFRKEGQNVTLSCEQNLNHDAMYWYRQDPGQGLRLIYYSQIVNDFQKGDIAEGYSVSREKKESFPLTVTSAQKNPTAFYLCASSIGLQQVYGYTFGSGTRLTVV.

To note about this clone: From the germline J gene comes the end of the CDR3, since the read stops 3 residues before it. The chain joins TRBV11-2 to TRBJ2-7; perhaps TRBD1 as D (6 bases). Trimming left V 2 bases short and J 6 bases short, with 17 bases between. Germline CDR1 SGHAT, CDR2 FQNNGV. There are 15 residues in the CDR3. This CDR3 reads CASSLWGPGVCEQYF. The covered CDR3 bases are TGTGCCAGCAGCTTATGGGGGCCCGGGGTGTGCGAG.

Comment on this clone: With the read ending 3 residues before the CDR3 end, the germline J gene is used to fill in that end. V gene TRBV5-1 combines with J gene TRBJ2-7; TRBD1 is a possible D gene (5 bases). This CDR3 region has 15 residues. In germline, CDR1 is SGHRS, CDR2 YFSETQ. V was clipped by 1 base and J by 6 bases, with 17 bases between them. The part of the CDR3 DNA that was read is TGCGCCAGCAGCTTGTTCGCAGGGCCCTCCCTCGAG. It specifies CASSLFAGPSLE. The whole CDR3 protein is CASSLFAGPSLEQYF.

Remarks on this clone: The read terminates 3 residues before the CDR3 end, so the remaining end is supplied by the germline J gene. This rearrangement joins TRBV6-2 or TRBV6-3 to TRBJ2-7; 8 bases agree with TRBD1. Germline V CDR1 and CDR2: MNHEY, SVGEGT. The CDR3 is made up of 16 amino acids. V lost 0 bases, J lost 0 bases, and 4 bases stayed unmatched. The CDR3 sequence is CASSYSEQGVSYEQYF. The sequenced part of the CDR3 DNA is TGTGCCAGCAGTTACTCGGAACAGGGGGTCTCCTACGAG.

About this clone: The DNA ends 3 residues before the CDR3 does, and the rest of the CDR3 is filled in from the germline J gene. This chain joins TRBV10-3 and TRBJ2-7, with a possible D match to TRBD1 (6 bases). Trimming took off 2 bases at V and 5 bases at J, with 16 bases between the two ends. The germline gives CDR1 ENHRY, CDR2 SYGVKD. The CDR3 runs to 15 residues. This CDR3 reads CAISEPLDRFHEQYF. The CDR3 DNA, read in part, is TGTGCCATCAGTGAGCCCCTGGACAGATTCCACGAG.

In the case of this clone: Read coverage stops 3 residues before the CDR3 terminus; the germline J gene supplies the remainder. The chain is built from TRBV5-6 and TRBJ1-1, with a possible D match to TRBD1 (6 bases). The CDR3 is made up of 13 amino acids. V dropped 5 bases and J dropped 1 base, with 9 bases sitting between them. Germline loops: CDR1 SGHDT, CDR2 YYEEEE. This CDR3 is CASSTGSNTEAFF. CDR3 DNA, as far as it was read: TGTGCCAGCAGTACAGGGTCGAACACTGAA.